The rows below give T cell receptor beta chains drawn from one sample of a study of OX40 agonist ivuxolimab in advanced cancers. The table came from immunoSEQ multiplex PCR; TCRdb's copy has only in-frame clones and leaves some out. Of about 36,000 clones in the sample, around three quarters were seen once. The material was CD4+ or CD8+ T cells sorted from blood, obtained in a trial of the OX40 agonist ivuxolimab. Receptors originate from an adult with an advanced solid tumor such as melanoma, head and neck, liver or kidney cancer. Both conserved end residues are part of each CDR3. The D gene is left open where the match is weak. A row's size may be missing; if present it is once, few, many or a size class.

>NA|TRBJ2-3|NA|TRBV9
TGTGCCAGCAGCGGGGGCTTTCGGGCAGATACGCAGTATTTT
CASSGGFRADTQYF
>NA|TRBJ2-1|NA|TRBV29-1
TGCAGCGGCGAGACCGGGACACCAGGGCACGATGAGCAGTTCTTC
CSGETGTPGHDEQFF
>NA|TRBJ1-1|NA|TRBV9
TGTGCCAGCAGCGTAAGCCAGAACACTGAAGCTTTCTTT
CASSVSQNTEAFF
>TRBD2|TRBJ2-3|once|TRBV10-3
TGTGCCATCAGTGAGTCGTGGCTAGCGGGGGGGGATACGCAGTATTTT
CAISESWLAGGDTQYF
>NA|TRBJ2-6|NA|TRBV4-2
TGTGCCAGCAGCGTAACAATAAGGTTACAAAGTCGGGCCAACGTCCTGACTTTC
CASSVTIRLQSRANVLTF
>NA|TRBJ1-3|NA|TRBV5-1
TGCGCCAGCCGGCCCCCCGGGAACTCTGGAAACACCATATATTTT
CASRPPGNSGNTIYF
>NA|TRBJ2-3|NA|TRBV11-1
TGTGCCAGCAGCTTAAATTCCCCGGGGACAAGCAGCACAGATACGCAGTATTTT
CASSLNSPGTSSTDTQYF
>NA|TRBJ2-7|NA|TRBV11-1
TGTGCCAGCAGCTTAGATTGGTACAGGAGAGACTACGAGCAGTACTTC
CASSLDWYRRDYEQYF
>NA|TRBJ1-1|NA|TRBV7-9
TGTGCCAGCAGCTTAGGGTTACGGGGGGCTGACACTGAAGCTTTCTTT
CASSLGLRGADTEAFF
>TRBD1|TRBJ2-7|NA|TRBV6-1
TGTGCCAGCAGTTGGGACAGGGGTACCTACGAGCAGTACTTC
CASSWDRGTYEQYF
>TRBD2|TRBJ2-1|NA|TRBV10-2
TGCGCCAGCAGCGGGGGAGGGGAGCAGTTCTTC
CASSGGGEQFF
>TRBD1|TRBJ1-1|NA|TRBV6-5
TGTGCCAGCAGTTACTCGTCAGGGGGCTACACTGAAGCTTTCTTT
CASSYSSGGYTEAFF
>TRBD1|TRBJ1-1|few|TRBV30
TGTGCCTGGAGCGGGACAGCGAGGGCTGAAGCTTTCTTT
CAWSGTARAEAFF
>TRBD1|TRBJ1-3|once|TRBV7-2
TGTGCCAGCAGCCCGGACAGGTCCGGCGACACCATATATTTT
CASSPDRSGDTIYF
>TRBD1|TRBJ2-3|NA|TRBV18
TGTGCCAGCTCGCCGACAGGGAAGGAGAGGAATACGCAGTATTTT
CASSPTGKERNTQYF
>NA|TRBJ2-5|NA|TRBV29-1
TGCAGCGTTGACAGGTTCCAAGAGACCCAGTACTTC
CSVDRFQETQYF
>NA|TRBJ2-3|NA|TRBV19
TGTGCCAGTAGTGACGGGGGGCGCACAGATACGCAGTATTTT
CASSDGGRTDTQYF
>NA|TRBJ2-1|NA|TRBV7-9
TGTGCCAGCAGCCTCCCGGGACTCCAAAATGAGCAGTTCTTC
CASSLPGLQNEQFF
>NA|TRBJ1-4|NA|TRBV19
TGTGCCAGTACCCGGACAGCAAGTAATGAAAAACTGTTTTTT
CASTRTASNEKLFF
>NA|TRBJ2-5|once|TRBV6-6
TGTGCCAGCAGTTACAGGGAGACCCAGTACTTC
CASSYRETQYF
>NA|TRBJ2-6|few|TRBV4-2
TGTGCCAGCAGCCACGAGTCTGGGGCCAACGTCCTGACTTTC
CASSHESGANVLTF
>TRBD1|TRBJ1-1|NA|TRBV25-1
TGTGCCAGCAGTGAATATTGGCAGGGGGAAACTGAAGCTTTCTTT
CASSEYWQGETEAFF
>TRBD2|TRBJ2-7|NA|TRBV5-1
TGCGCCAGCAGCTTGGCCGGGGGGGAGTGGAACGAGCAGTACTTC
CASSLAGGEWNEQYF
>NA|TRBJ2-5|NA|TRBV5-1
TGCGCCAGCAGCTTGGCCGGACAGCACCAAGAGACCCAGTACTTC
CASSLAGQHQETQYF
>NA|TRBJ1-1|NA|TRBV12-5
TGTGCTAGTGGTTTGCACTTGACAGGGAACACTGAAGCTTTCTTT
CASGLHLTGNTEAFF
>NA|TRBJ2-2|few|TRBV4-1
TGCGCCAGCAGCCAAGTTGACATGGGGTTTTACACCGGGGAGCTGTTTTTT
CASSQVDMGFYTGELFF
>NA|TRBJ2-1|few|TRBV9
TGTGCCAGCAGCGATGGATCCTACAATGAGCAGTTCTTC
CASSDGSYNEQFF
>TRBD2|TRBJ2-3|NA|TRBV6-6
TGTGCCAGCAGCCCCCTAGCGGGGGCGGCCACAGATACGCAGTATTTT
CASSPLAGAATDTQYF
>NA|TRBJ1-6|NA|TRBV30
TGTGCCTGGAGTCGGGTAGCCAGCTCCTATAATTCACCCCTCCACTTT
CAWSRVASSYNSPLHF
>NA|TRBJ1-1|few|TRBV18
TGTGCCAGCTCACGGGAGAGGATGGACACTGAAGCTTTCTTT
CASSRERMDTEAFF
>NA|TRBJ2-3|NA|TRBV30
TGTGCCTGGAGTGAACGATTACGGGTATTCTGGTATTTT
CAWSERLRVFWYF
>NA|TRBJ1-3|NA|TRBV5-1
TGCGCCAGCAGCTTGATCGGGCCCCAAAGTGGCGGAAACACCATATATTTT
CASSLIGPQSGGNTIYF
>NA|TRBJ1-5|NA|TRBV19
TGCGCCAGTAGCGCTCAAGCTATGAGCAATCAGCCCCAGCATTTT
CASSAQAMSNQPQHF
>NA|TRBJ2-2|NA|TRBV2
TGTGCCAGCAGTATCACAGCGAACACCGGGGAGCTGTTTTTT
CASSITANTGELFF
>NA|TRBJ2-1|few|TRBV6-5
TGTGCCAGCAGTTTAAACCCGGGAATGGAGCAGTTCTTC
CASSLNPGMEQFF
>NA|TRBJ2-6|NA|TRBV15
TGTGCCACCAGCAGAGTGCCCGACAGCTCTGGGGCCAACGTCCTGACTTTC
CATSRVPDSSGANVLTF
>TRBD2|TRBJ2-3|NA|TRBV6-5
TGTGCCACCCGACTTGGGTCGGGGGGGACAGATACGCAGTATTTT
CATRLGSGGTDTQYF
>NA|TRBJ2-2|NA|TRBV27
TGTGCCAGCAGTCGTCCGGGCCCGTACACCGGGGAGCTGTTTTTT
CASSRPGPYTGELFF
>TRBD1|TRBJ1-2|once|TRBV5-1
TGCGCCAGCAGCTTCAATTTCCGGGACAGGGGCCTATCTTTCTATGGCTACACCTTC
CASSFNFRDRGLSFYGYTF
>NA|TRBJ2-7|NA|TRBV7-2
TGTGCCAGCAGCTTAGCGGTGACAGGCTCCTACGAGCAGTACTTC
CASSLAVTGSYEQYF
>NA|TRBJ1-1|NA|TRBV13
TGTGCCAGCAGCTTCGGATGGACTGAAGCTTTCTTT
CASSFGWTEAFF
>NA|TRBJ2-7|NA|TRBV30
TGTGCCTGGAGTGTAAATGGCAGGGCGACCTACGAGCAGTACTTC
CAWSVNGRATYEQYF
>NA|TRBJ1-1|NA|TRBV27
TGTGCCAGCAGGAAACAGGGACTAAACACTGAAGCTTTCTTT
CASRKQGLNTEAFF
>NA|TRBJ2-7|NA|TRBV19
TGTGCCAGCGTTTGCGAGCAGTACTTC
CASVCEQYF
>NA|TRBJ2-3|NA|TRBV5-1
TGCGCCAGCAGCTTGAACAGGGCAGATACGCAGTATTTT
CASSLNRADTQYF
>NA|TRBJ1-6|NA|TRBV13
TGTGCCAGCAGCGTAGCGGGACGGGATAATTCACCCCTCCACTTT
CASSVAGRDNSPLHF
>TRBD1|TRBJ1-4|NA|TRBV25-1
TGTGCCAGCAGTGGGACAGGGGCGTTTGAAAAACTGTTTTTT
CASSGTGAFEKLFF
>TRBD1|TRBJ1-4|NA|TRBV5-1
TGCGCCAGCAGCTTGGCCAGTCAGGGGGAGAATGAAAAACTGTTTTTT
CASSLASQGENEKLFF
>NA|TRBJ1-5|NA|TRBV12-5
TGTGCTAGTGGTTTGATCTATCAGCCCCAGCATTTT
CASGLIYQPQHF
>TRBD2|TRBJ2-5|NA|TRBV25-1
TGTGCCAGCAGCCCCCTCGGGGGGGCCCCGGGGACCCAGTACTTC
CASSPLGGAPGTQYF
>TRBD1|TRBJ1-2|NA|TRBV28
TGTGCCAGCAGCATCCTGACAGGGAAGGGCTACACCTTC
CASSILTGKGYTF
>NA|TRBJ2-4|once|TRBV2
TGTGCCAGCAGTGAACAACGGGAAAAAGGCCCCGACTTC
CASSEQREKGPDF
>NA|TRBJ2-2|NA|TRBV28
TGTGCCAGCAGTTACCGGACCGGGGAGCTGTTTTTT
CASSYRTGELFF
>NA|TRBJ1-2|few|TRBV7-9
TGTGCCAGCAGCTTAATGTTGGGAGCTGATGGCTACACCTTC
CASSLMLGADGYTF
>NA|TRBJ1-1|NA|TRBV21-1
TGTGCCAGCATATTGGGGGACCCAAACACTGAAGCTTTCTTT
CASILGDPNTEAFF
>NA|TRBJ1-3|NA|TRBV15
TGTGCCACCAGCCGAGACCAGGGTATTCAACTGGAGTCCGGAAACACCATATATTTT
CATSRDQGIQLESGNTIYF
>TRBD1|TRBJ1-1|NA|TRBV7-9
TGTGCCAGCAGCTCCTGGACAGGGGACACTGAAGCTTTCTTT
CASSSWTGDTEAFF